These 19 T cell receptor beta chains were all obtained from the same sample, sequenced in a study of cytomegalovirus exposure and HLA in healthy donors. Data came from immunoSEQ multiplex PCR; TCRdb stores just in-frame clones and leaves some out. The data hold 150,000 to 200,000 clones, with around four fifths observed a single time. Specimen: PBMCs. The receptors here all came from a young man in good health and CMV-seropositive.

This clone was recorded a few times. The CDR3 region has the DNA TGTGCCTGGAGGGGCCTCCTAGCTGCCCACGAGCAGTACTTC. The encoded protein is CAWRGLLAAHEQYF. The rearrangement uses TRBV30 and TRBJ2-7, with TRBD2 as a possible D gene (5 bases). The CDR3 has 14 residues. V lost 3 bases to trimming and J lost 5 bases, with 17 bases between them. Germline V CDR1 and CDR2: GTSNPN, SVGIG (reference sequence).

The chain links TRBV9 to TRBJ1-5, with 7 bases that match TRBD1. The V and J ends lost 0 bases and 5 bases, in that order; junction bases with no gene match: 5. Germline V gene lookup returns CDR1 SGDLS and CDR2 YYNGEE. The CDR3 is 15 residues long. In DNA, the CDR3 is TGTGCCAGCAGCGTAGAGGGGGCGAGGGATCAGCCCCAGCATTTT. It yields the protein CASSVEGARDQPQHF.

V and J are TRBV28 and TRBJ1-5; D gene uncertain. Trimming left V 3 bases short and J 3 bases short, with 12 bases between. This CDR3 has 15 residues. The V gene's germline CDR1 is MDHEN and CDR2 SYDVKM. The chain's CDR3 is CASSFVRINNQPQHF. The CDR3 region has the DNA TGTGCCAGCAGTTTCGTCCGTATAAACAATCAGCCCCAGCATTTT.

The CDR3 is CASSPWQGAYEQYF. CDR3 sequence (DNA): TGTGCCAGCTCACCTTGGCAGGGGGCTTACGAGCAGTACTTC. This chain connects TRBV18 to TRBJ2-7, with TRBD1 matching 8 bases. The CDR3 is made up of 14 amino acids. CDR1 and CDR2 (germline): KGHSH, LQKENI. V lost 3 bases, J lost 4 bases, and 5 bases stayed unmatched.

This chain uses TRBV27 with TRBJ2-1; 9 bases map to TRBD2. The germline V gene encodes CDR1 MNHEY and CDR2 SMNVEV (reference sequence). The CDR3 runs 14 residues. The ends lost 5 bases at V and 9 bases at J; junction bases unmatched: 8. The DNA of the CDR3 is TGTGCCAGCAGTCGACTAGCGGAGAGGGGTGAGCAGTTCTTC. It encodes CASSRLAERGEQFF.

The V gene is TRBV4-1, the J gene TRBJ2-1, with D maybe TRBD2 (6 bases). The germline CDR1 and CDR2 sequences are MGHRA and YSYEKL. V gave up 0 bases and J gave up 3 bases, with 15 bases separating them. The length of the CDR3 is 17 residues. The CDR3 is CASSQEVGLFDYNEQFF. The CDR3 DNA sequence: TGCGCCAGCAGCCAAGAAGTAGGACTATTCGACTACAATGAGCAGTTCTTC.

The chain couples TRBV7-7 to TRBJ2-1, with D possibly being TRBD2 (6 bases). Looked up from germline, CDR1 is SSHAT and CDR2 is FNYEAQ (reference sequence). The CDR3 extends over 15 amino acids. The germline V and J ends were trimmed by 1 base and 1 base, with 8 bases remaining between them. The CDR3 sequence is CASSLGGGSYNEQFF. The CDR3 nucleotides read TGTGCCAGCAGCTTAGGGGGAGGTTCCTACAATGAGCAGTTCTTC.

The chain joins TRBV6-5 to TRBJ2-7, with TRBD1 identical over 7 bases. The CDR3 loop spans 13 amino acids. The V gene's germline CDR1 is MNHEY and CDR2 SVGAGI. V lost 5 bases to trimming and J lost 1 base; unmatched junction nucleotides: 2. The CDR3 DNA is TGTGCCAGCAGTCGACAGGGTTCCTACGAGCAGTACTTC. Translation gives CASSRQGSYEQYF.

A word on this clone: One junction end disagrees with the germline gene, perhaps due to a read error. The rearrangement uses TRBV7-2 and TRBJ2-2; 10 bases are a match to TRBD2. The CDR3 sequence is 15 residues long. Germline-derived CDR1 and CDR2 are SGHTA and FQGNSA. The CDR3 region has the DNA TGTGCCAGCAGCCTAGCGGGAGTTAGCACCGGGGAGCTGTTTTTT. Translation gives CASSLAGVSTGELFF.

The chain couples TRBV28 to TRBJ2-7, with TRBD1 as a possible D gene (6 bases). Trimming shortened V by 3 bases and J by 0 bases, and 12 bases separated the two germline ends. The CDR3 loop spans 15 amino acids. Germline CDR1 MDHEN, CDR2 SYDVKM. CDR3 sequence: CASSFQRGSSYEQYF. The CDR3 DNA reads as TGTGCCAGCAGTTTTCAGAGGGGGAGCTCCTACGAGCAGTACTTC.

CDR3 sequence (DNA): TGTGCCAGCAGCTTAGAAGGCAGGGCCGAGCAGTACTTC. This translates into CASSLEGRAEQYF. This sequence joins TRBV11-3 and TRBJ2-7; the D gene is possibly TRBD1 (5 bases). CDR3 size: 13 residues. V dropped 0 bases and J dropped 6 bases, with 9 bases sitting between them. The germline V gene encodes CDR1 SGHNT and CDR2 YENEEA.

The rearrangement joins TRBV30 to TRBJ1-3; TRBD1 matches at 7 bases. V shed 5 bases and J 4 bases; nucleotides not matched to a gene: 5. CDR1 GTSNPN and CDR2 SVGIG come from the germline V gene (reference sequence). The CDR3 has 13 residues. In DNA, the CDR3 is TGTGCCTGGCGAACAGGGGCCGGAAACACCATATATTTT. It encodes CAWRTGAGNTIYF.

This clone was seen ten or more times. J is TRBJ2-7 and V is TRBV7-8, with D perhaps matching TRBD2 (5 bases). Per germline, CDR1 SGHVS and CDR2 FQNEAQ. The CDR3 loop spans 15 amino acids. Trimming left V 4 bases short and J 4 bases short, with 17 bases between. The CDR3 DNA sequence: TGTGCCAGCAGCTCTTCAGCGGAGGCTCATTACGAGCAGTACTTC. This codes for CASSSSAEAHYEQYF.

The V call is TRBV18, the J call TRBJ2-6, with D unclear. The germline gives CDR1 KGHSH, CDR2 LQKENI. V was clipped by 1 base and J by 2 bases, with 6 bases between them. CDR3 size: 15 residues. CDR3 nucleotide sequence: TGTGCCAGCTCACCACAAAGCGCTGGGGCCAACGTCCTGACTTTC. The encoded protein is CASSPQSAGANVLTF. The full variable domain, rest sourced from reference TRBV18 and TRBJ2-6, is NAGVMQNPRHLVRRRGQEARLRCSPMKGHSHVYWYRQLPEEGLKFMVYLQKENIIDESGMPKERFSAEFPKEGPSILRIQQVVRGDSAAYFCASSPQSAGANVLTFGAGSRLTVL.

The gene calls are TRBV4-2 and TRBJ2-7, with TRBD2 matching 9 bases. The CDR3 runs to 16 residues. Trimming removed 4 bases from V and 6 bases from J; junction bases left unmatched: 13. Germline CDR1 reads LGHNA; CDR2 reads YNFKEQ. The CDR3 protein is CASSLLPGLAGSEQYF. The CDR3 region has the DNA TGTGCCAGCAGCCTTCTACCGGGACTAGCCGGTTCCGAGCAGTACTTC.

This clone has only a few counts. The chain joins TRBV13 to TRBJ2-7; TRBD2 might be the D (6 bases). Looked up from germline, CDR1 is PRHDT and CDR2 is FYEKMQ (reference sequence). This CDR3 spans 17 amino acids. Between the trimmed V and J ends, which lost 5 bases and 5 bases, there was a span of 25 bases. The CDR3 DNA is TGTGCCAGCAGCCCGTGGGGAGGCAGTTTTAGGTCTAACGAGCAGTACTTC. Its protein is CASSPWGGSFRSNEQYF.

This sequence joins TRBV18 and TRBJ2-5; 8 bases line up with TRBD1. CDR3 size: 15 residues. V shed 3 bases, J shed 3 bases, and the junction held 6 bases outside the gene matches. Germline V gene data show CDR1 as KGHSH and CDR2 as LQKENI. The CDR3 DNA reads as TGTGCCAGCTCACCCCGGACAGGGACGAAAGAGACCCAGTACTTC. Its translation is CASSPRTGTKETQYF.

J is TRBJ2-7 and V is TRBV5-6; TRBD1 agrees at 10 bases. The ends lost 5 bases at V and 3 bases at J; junction bases unmatched: 2. This CDR3 is 13 amino acids long. Germline V gene data show CDR1 as SGHDT and CDR2 as YYEEEE. This CDR3 is CASRRTGGYEQYF. CDR3 DNA: TGTGCCAGCAGACGGACAGGGGGCTACGAGCAGTACTTC.

The genes are TRBV4-2 and TRBJ2-3, with 7 nucleotides matching TRBD2. CDR3 length: 19 amino acids. Germline trimming cut 2 bases from V and 0 bases from J; bases unmatched to any gene: 14. Germline CDR1 and CDR2: LGHNA and YNFKEQ. The CDR3 protein is CASSQIKGPGGGSTDTQYF. The CDR3 coding sequence is TGTGCCAGCAGCCAAATAAAGGGTCCCGGGGGAGGGAGCACAGATACGCAGTATTTT.